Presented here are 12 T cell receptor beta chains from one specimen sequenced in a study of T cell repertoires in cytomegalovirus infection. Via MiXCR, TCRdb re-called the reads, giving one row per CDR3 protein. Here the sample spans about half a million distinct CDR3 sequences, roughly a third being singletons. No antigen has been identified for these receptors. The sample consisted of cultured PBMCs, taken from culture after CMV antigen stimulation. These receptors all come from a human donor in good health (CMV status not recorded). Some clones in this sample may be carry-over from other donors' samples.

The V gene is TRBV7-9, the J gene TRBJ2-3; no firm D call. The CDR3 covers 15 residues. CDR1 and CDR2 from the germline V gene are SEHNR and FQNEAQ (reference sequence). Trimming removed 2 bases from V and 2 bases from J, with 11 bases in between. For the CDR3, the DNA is TGTGCCAGCAGCTTAAAGGGCAGGCCCACAGATACGCAGTATTTT. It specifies CASSLKGRPTDTQYF.

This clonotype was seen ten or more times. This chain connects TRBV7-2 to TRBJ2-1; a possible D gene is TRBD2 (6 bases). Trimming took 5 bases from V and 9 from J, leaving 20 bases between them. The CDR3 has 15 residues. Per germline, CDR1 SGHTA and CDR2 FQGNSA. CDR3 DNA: TGTGCCAGCAGCCTGGGGGGATCTAGCTTGGGTGAGCAGTTCTTC. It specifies CASSLGGSSLGEQFF.

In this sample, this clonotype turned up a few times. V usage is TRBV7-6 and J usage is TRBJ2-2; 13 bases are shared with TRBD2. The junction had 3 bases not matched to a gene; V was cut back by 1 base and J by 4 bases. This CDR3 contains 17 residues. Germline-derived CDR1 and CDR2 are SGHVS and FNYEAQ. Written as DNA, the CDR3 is TGTGCCAGCAGCTTAGGGGGACTAGCGGGACTCACCGGGGAGCTGTTTTTT. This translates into CASSLGGLAGLTGELFF.

In DNA, the CDR3 is TGTGCCAGCAGTTACTTGTGGGCCCAAGAGACCCAGTACTTC. It is translated as CASSYLWAQETQYF. This sequence joins TRBV6-2 or TRBV6-3 and TRBJ2-5; D remains unclear. Trimming took 1 base from V and 1 from J, leaving 7 bases between them. Germline lookup yields CDR1 MNHEY and CDR2 SVGEGT. This CDR3 is 14 amino acids long.

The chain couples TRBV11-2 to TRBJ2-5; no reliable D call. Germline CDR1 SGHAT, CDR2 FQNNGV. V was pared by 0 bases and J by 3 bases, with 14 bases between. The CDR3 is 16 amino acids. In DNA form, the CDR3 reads TGTGCCAGCAGCTTAGAGATTGTCGCATTCGAAGAGACCCAGTACTTC. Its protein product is CASSLEIVAFEETQYF.

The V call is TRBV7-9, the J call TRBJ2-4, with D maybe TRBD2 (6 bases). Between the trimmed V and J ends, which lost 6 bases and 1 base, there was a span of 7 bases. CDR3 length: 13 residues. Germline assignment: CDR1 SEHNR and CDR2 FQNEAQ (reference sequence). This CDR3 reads CASSREAKNIQYF. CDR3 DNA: TGTGCCAGCAGTCGGGAGGCCAAAAACATTCAGTACTTC.

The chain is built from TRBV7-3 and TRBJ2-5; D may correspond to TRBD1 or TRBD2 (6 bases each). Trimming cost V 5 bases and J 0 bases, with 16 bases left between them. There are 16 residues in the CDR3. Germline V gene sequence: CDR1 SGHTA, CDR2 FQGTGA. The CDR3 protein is CASSHRGRVNQETQYF. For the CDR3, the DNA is TGTGCCAGCAGCCATCGGGGGCGGGTCAACCAAGAGACCCAGTACTTC.

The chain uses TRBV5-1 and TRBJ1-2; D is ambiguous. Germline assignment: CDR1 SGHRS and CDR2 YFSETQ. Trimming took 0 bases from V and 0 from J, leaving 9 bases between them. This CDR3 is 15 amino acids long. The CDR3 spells CASSLAGATNYGYTF. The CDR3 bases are TGCGCCAGCAGCTTGGCAGGAGCAACTAACTATGGCTACACCTTC.

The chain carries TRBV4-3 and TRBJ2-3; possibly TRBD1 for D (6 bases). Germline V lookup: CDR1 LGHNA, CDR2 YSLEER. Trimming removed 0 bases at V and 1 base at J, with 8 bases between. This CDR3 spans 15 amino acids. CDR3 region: CASSQDQGRTDTQYF. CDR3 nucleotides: TGCGCCAGCAGCCAAGATCAGGGGCGCACAGATACGCAGTATTTT.

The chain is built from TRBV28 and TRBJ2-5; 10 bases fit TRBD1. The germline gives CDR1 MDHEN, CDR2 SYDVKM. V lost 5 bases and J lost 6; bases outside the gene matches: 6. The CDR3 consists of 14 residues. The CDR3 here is CASSATGGVQTQYF. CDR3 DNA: TGTGCCAGCAGTGCGACAGGGGGCGTTCAGACCCAGTACTTC.

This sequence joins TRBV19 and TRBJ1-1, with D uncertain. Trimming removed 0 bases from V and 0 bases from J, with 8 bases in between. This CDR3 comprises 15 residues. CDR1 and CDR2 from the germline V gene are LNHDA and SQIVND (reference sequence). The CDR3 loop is CASSIDLSLNTEAFF. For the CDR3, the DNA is TGTGCCAGTAGTATAGATCTCAGCTTGAACACTGAAGCTTTCTTT.

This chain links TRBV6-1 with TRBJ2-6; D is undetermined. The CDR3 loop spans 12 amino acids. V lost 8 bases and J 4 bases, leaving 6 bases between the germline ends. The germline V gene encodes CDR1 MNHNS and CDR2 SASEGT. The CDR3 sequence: CASWRGANVLTF. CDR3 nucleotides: TGTGCCAGCTGGCGGGGGGCCAACGTCCTGACTTTC.